This T cell receptor beta chain is drawn from a study of blood T cell repertoires in COVID-19. In the study overall: Researchers got acute and convalescent COVID-19 samples from the United States, Italy and Spain.

The table came from immunoSEQ multiplex PCR; TCRdb's copy has only in-frame clones and leaves some out. The table lists some 390,000 clones, about 91% of them singletons. This sequence originates from a woman in her thirties or forties with COVID-19, enrolled during active disease. The sample comprised peripheral blood.

Here the CDR3 DNA reads TGTGCCAGCAGCCCGGAGGGATATCAGCCCCAGCATTTT. Protein: CASSPEGYQPQHF. The rearrangement joins TRBV9 to TRBJ1-5; D is undetermined. The CDR3 extends over 13 amino acids. Trimming took off 4 bases at V and 5 bases at J, with 10 bases between the two ends. Germline CDR1 and CDR2: SGDLS and YYNGEE.